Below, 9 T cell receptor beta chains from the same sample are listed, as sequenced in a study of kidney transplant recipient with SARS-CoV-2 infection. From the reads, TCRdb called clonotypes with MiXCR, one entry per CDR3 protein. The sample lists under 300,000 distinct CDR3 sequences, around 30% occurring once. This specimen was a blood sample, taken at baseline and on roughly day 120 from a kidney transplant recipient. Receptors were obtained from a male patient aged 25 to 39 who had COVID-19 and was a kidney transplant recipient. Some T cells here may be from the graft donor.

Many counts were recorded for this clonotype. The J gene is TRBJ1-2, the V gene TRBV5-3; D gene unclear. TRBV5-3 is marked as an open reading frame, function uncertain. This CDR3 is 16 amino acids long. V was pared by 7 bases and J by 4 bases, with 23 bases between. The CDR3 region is CARCERVVRKTYGYTF. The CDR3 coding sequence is TGTGCCAGATGTGAAAGAGTGGTGAGAAAGACCTATGGCTACACCTTC.

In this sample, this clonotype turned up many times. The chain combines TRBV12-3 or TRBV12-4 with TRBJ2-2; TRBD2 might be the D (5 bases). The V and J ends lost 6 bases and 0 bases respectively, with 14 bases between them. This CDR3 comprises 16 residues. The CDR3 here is CASSRLMGPNTGELFF. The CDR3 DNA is TGTGCCAGCAGCCGACTAATGGGCCCGAACACCGGGGAGCTGTTTTTT.

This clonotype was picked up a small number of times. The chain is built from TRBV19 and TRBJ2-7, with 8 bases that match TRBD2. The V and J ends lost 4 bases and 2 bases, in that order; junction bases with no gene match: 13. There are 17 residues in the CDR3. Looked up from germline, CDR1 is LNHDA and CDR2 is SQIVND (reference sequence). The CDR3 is CASSTLRGGREAYEQYF. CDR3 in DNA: TGTGCCAGTAGTACCCTCCGGGGGGGGCGGGAGGCCTACGAGCAGTACTTC.

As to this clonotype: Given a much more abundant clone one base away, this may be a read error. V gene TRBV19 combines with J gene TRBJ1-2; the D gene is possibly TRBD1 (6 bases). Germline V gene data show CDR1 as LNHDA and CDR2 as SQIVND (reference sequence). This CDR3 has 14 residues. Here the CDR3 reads CASSIRGSGYGCTF. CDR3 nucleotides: TGTGCCAGTAGTATAAGGGGGTCGGGGTATGGCTGCACCTTC. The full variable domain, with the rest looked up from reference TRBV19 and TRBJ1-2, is DGGITQSPKYLFRKEGQNVTLSCEQNLNHDAMYWYRQDPGQGLRLIYYSQIVNDFQKGDIAEGYSVSREKKESFPLTVTSAQKNPTAFYLCASSIRGSGYGCTFGSGTRLTVV.

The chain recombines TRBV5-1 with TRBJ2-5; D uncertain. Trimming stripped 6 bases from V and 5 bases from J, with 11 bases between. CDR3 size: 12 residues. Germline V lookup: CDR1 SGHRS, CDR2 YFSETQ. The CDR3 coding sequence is TGCGCCAGCAACTTACAGTCGGAGACCCAGTACTTC. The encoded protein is CASNLQSETQYF.

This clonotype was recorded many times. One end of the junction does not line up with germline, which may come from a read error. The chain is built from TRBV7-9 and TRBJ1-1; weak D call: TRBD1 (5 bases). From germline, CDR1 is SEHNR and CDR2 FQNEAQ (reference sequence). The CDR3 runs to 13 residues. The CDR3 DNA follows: TGTGCCGGCAGGGTCCAGGGTGGGACTGAAGCTTTCTTT. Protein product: CAGRVQGGTEAFF.

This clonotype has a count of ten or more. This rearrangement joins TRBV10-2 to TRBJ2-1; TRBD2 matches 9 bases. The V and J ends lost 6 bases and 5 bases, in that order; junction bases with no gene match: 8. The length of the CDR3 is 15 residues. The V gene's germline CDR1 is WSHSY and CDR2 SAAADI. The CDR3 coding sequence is TGCGCCAGCAGCGGGACTAGCCTTTCTAACAATGAGCAGTTCTTC. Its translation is CASSGTSLSNNEQFF.

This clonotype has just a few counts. CDR3 protein: CSVLAGPDTQYF. CDR3 nucleotide sequence: TGCAGTGTACTAGCGGGTCCAGATACGCAGTATTTT. The rearrangement joins TRBV20-1 to TRBJ2-3; 9 positions agree with TRBD2. This CDR3 contains 12 residues. Germline CDR1 reads DFQATT; CDR2 reads SNEGSKA (reference sequence). The trim removed 7 bases at V and 4 bases at J, leaving 3 bases unmatched.

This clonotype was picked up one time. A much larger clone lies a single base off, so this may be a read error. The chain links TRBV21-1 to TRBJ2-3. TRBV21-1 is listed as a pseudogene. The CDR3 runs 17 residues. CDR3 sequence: CANSSALATVMQDTQYF. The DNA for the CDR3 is TGTGCCAACAGCAGCGCTTTAGCTACAGTCATGCAAGATACGCAGTATTTT.